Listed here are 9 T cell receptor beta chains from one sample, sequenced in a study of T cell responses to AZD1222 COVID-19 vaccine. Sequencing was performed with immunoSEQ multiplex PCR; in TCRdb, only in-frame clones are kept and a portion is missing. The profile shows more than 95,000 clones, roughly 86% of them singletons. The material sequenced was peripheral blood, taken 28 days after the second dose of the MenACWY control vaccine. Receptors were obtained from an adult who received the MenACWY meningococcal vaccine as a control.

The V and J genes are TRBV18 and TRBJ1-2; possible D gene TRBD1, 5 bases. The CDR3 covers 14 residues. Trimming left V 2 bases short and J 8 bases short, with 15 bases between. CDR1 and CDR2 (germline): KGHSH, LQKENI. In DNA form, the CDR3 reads TGTGCCAGCTCACCAGAGACAGAGAACAGAGGCTACACCTTC. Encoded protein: CASSPETENRGYTF. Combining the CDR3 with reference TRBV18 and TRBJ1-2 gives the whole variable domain NAGVMQNPRHLVRRRGQEARLRCSPMKGHSHVYWYRQLPEEGLKFMVYLQKENIIDESGMPKERFSAEFPKEGPSILRIQQVVRGDSAAYFCASSPETENRGYTFGSGTRLTVV.

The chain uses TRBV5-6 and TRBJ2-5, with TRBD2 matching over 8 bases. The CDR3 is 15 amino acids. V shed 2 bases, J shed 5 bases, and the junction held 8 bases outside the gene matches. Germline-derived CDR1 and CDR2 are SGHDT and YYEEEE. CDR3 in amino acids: CASSFRGGPSETQYF. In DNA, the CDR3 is TGTGCCAGCAGCTTCCGGGGGGGCCCTTCGGAGACCCAGTACTTC.

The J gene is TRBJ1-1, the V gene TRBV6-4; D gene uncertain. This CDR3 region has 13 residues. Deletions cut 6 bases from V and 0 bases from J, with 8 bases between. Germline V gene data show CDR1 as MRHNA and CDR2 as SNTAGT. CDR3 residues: CASRMNMNTEAFF. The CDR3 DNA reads TGTGCCAGCAGGATGAACATGAACACTGAAGCTTTCTTT.

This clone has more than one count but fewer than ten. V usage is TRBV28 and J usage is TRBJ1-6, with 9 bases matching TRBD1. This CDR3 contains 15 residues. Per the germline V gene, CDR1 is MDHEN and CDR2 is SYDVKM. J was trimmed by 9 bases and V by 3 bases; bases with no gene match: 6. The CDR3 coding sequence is TGTGCCAGCAGTTTCTTCGGGACAGGGCTTTCACCCCTCCACTTT. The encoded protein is CASSFFGTGLSPLHF.

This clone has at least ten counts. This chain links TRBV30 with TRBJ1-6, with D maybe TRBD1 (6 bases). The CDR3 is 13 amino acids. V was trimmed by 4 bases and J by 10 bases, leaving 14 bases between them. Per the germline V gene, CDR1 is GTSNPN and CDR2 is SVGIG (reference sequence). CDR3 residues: CAWNIGGQSPLHF. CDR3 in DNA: TGTGCCTGGAATATCGGGGGGCAATCACCCCTCCACTTT.

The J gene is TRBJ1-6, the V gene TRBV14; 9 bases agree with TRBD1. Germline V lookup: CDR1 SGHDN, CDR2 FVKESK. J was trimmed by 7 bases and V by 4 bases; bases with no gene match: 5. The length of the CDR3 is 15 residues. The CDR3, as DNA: TGTGCCAGCAGCCTCTCCGGGACAGGGAATTCACCCCTCCACTTT. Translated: CASSLSGTGNSPLHF.

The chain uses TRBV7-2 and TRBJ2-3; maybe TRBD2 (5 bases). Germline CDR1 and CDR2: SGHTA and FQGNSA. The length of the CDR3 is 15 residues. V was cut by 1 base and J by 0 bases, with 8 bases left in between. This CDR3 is CASSLVRTSTDTQYF. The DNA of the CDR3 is TGTGCCAGCAGCTTAGTAAGGACTAGCACAGATACGCAGTATTTT. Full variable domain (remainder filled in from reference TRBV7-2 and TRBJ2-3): GAGVSQSPSNKVTEKGKDVELRCDPISGHTALYWYRQSLGQGLEFLIYFQGNSAPDKSGLPSDRFSAERTGGSVSTLTIQRTQQEDSAVYLCASSLVRTSTDTQYFGPGTRLTVL.

The CDR3 loop is CASSLAVNPGLSNEQFF. The CDR3, as DNA: TGTGCCAGCAGCTTAGCGGTTAATCCGGGACTAAGCAATGAGCAGTTCTTC. The chain employs TRBV7-6 and TRBJ2-1, with TRBD2 identical over 7 bases. The CDR3 loop spans 17 amino acids. Germline loops: CDR1 SGHVS, CDR2 FNYEAQ. Losses at the gene ends were 0 bases for V and 6 bases for J; bases not matched to a gene: 11.

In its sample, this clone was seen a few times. CDR3 bases: TGTGCCAGCAGCTTAGAGGTATGGGGAGAGCAGTACTTC. Encoded protein: CASSLEVWGEQYF. The gene calls are TRBV7-2 and TRBJ2-7; unclear D gene. This CDR3 is 13 amino acids long. V lost 1 base, J lost 7 bases, and 11 bases lay in between. Germline lookup yields CDR1 SGHTA and CDR2 FQGNSA.